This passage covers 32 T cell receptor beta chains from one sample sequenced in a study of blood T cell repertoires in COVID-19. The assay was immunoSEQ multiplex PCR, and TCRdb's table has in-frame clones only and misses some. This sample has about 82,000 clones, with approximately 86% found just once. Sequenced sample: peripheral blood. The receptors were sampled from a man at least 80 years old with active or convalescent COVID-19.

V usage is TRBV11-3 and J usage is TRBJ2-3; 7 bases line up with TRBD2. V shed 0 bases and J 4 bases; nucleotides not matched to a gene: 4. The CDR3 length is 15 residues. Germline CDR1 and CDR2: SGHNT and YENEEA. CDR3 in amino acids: CASSLEASGSDTQYF. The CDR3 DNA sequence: TGTGCCAGCAGCTTAGAGGCTAGCGGCTCAGATACGCAGTATTTT. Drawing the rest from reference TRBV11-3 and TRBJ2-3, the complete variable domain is EAGVVQSPRYKIIEKKQPVAFWCNPISGHNTLYWYLQNLGQGPELLIRYENEEAVDDSQLPKDRFSAERLKGVDSTLKIQPAELGDSAVYLCASSLEASGSDTQYFGPGTRLTVL.

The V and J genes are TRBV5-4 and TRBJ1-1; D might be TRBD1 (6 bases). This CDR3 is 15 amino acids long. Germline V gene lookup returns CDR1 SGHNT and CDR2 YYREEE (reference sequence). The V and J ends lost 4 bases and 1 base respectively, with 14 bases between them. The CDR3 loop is CASSTQDRRNTEAFF. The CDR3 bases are TGTGCCAGCAGCACCCAGGACAGACGGAACACTGAAGCTTTCTTT.

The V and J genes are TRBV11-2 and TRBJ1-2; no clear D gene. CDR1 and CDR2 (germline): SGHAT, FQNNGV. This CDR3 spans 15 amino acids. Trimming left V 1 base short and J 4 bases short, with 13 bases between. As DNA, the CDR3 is TGTGCCAGCAGCTTAGTTTCCCAAACTAGCTATGGCTACACCTTC. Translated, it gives CASSLVSQTSYGYTF.

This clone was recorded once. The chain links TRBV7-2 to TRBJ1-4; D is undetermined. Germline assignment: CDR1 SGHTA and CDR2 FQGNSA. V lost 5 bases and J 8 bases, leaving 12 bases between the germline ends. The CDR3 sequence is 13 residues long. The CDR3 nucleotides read TGTGCCAGCAGCGCTCAATTCGGGGAAAAACTGTTTTTT. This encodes CASSAQFGEKLFF.

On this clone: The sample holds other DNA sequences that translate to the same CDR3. The CDR3 region is CATRDSSYNEQFF. Written as DNA, the CDR3 is TGTGCCACCCGGGACAGCTCCTACAATGAGCAGTTCTTC. The chain recombines TRBV24-1 with TRBJ2-1, with TRBD1 matching 7 bases. Germline values: CDR1 KGHDR, CDR2 SFDVKD. V was pared by 9 bases and J by 0 bases, with 1 base of the junction left unmatched. CDR3 size: 13 residues.

This CDR3 is CASSLERLGGQPQHF. The CDR3 region has the DNA TGTGCCAGCAGCTTAGAGAGGCTGGGGGGTCAGCCCCAGCATTTT. V and J are TRBV7-2 and TRBJ1-5, with D possibly TRBD1 on 5 matching bases. Germline V CDR1 and CDR2: SGHTA, FQGNSA. V lost 1 base to trimming and J lost 6 bases, with 13 bases between them. This CDR3 contains 15 residues. Combining the CDR3 with reference TRBV7-2 and TRBJ1-5 gives the whole variable domain GAGVSQSPSNKVTEKGKDVELRCDPISGHTALYWYRQSLGQGLEFLIYFQGNSAPDKSGLPSDRFSAERTGGSVSTLTIQRTQQEDSAVYLCASSLERLGGQPQHFGDGTRLSIL.

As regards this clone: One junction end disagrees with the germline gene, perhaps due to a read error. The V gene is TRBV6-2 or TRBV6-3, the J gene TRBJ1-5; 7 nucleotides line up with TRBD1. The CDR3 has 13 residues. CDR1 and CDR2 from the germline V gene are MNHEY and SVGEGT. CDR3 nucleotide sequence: TGTGCCAGCAGTTACCCAAAGCCGGGACAGATGAATTTT. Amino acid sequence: CASSYPKPGQMNF.

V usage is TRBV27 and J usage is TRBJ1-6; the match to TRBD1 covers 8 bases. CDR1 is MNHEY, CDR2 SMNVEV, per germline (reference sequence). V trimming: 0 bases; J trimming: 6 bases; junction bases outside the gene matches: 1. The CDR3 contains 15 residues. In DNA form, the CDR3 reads TGTGCCAGCAGTTTATCGGGACAGGCTAATTCACCCCTCCACTTT. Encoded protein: CASSLSGQANSPLHF.

For the CDR3, the DNA is TGTGCCAGCAGCCATGGGGCAGGGGGCTCTGGAAACACCATATATTTT. Translated: CASSHGAGGSGNTIYF. The rearrangement uses TRBV4-2 and TRBJ1-3, with 7 bases aligning to TRBD1. The trim removed 3 bases at V and 0 bases at J, leaving 5 bases unmatched. The CDR3 covers 16 residues. Germline V CDR1 and CDR2: LGHNA, YNFKEQ.

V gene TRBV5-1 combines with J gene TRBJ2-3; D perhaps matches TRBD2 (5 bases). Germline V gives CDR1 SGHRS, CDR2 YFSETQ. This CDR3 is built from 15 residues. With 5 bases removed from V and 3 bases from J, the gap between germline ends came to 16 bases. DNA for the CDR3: TGCGCCAGCAGTCCAAGCGGTGTTAGGACAGATACGCAGTATTTT. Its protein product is CASSPSGVRTDTQYF.

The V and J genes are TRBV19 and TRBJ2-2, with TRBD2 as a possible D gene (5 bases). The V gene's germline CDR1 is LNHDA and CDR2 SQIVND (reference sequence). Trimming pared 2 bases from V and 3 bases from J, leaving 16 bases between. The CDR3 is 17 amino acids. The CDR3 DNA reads TGTGCCAGTAGTATAATCTTGGCCGGGATGGACACCGGGGAGCTGTTTTTT. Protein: CASSIILAGMDTGELFF.

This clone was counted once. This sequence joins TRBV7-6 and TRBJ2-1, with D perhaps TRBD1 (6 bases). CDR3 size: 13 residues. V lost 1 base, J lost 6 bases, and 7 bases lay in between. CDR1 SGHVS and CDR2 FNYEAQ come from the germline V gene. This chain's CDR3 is CASSLGGGNEQFF. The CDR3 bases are TGTGCCAGCAGCTTAGGAGGGGGCAATGAGCAGTTCTTC. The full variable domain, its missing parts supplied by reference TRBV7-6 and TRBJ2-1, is GAGVSQSPRYKVTKRGQDVALRCDPISGHVSLYWYRQALGQGPEFLTYFNYEAQQDKSGLPNDRFSAERPEGSISTLTIQRTEQRDSAMYRCASSLGGGNEQFFGPGTRLTVL.

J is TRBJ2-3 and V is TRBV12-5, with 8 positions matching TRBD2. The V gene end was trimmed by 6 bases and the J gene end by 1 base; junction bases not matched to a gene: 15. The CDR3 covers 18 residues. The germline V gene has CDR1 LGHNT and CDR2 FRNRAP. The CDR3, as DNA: TGTGCTAGTGGACCCCGTCGCGGGGGGATCTTAGGCACAGATACGCAGTATTTT. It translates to CASGPRRGGILGTDTQYF.

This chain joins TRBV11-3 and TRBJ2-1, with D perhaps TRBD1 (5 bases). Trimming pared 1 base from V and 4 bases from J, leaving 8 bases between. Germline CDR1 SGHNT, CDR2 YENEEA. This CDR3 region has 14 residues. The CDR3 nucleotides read TGTGCCAGCAGCTTAGGGACAAATTACAATGAGCAGTTCTTC. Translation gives CASSLGTNYNEQFF.

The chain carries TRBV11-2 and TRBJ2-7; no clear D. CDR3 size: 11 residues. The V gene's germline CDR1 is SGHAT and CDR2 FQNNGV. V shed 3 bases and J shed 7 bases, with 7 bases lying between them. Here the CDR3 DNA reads TGTGCCAGCAGCTTCCACCAGGAGCAGTACGTC. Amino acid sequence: CASSFHQEQYV.

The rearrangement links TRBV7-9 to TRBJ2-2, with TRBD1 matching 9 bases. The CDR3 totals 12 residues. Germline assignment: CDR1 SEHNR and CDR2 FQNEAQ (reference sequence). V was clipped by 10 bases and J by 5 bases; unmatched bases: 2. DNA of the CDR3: TGTGCCACGGGACAGGGTACCGGGGAGCTGTTTTTT. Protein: CATGQGTGELFF.

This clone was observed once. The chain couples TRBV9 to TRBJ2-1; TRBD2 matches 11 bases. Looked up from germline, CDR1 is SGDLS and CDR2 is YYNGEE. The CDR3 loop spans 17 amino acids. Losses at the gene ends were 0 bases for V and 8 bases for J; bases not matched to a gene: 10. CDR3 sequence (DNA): TGTGCCAGCAGCGTAGGAGGTGGGACTAGCGGAATTCATGAGCAGTTCTTC. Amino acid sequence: CASSVGGGTSGIHEQFF.

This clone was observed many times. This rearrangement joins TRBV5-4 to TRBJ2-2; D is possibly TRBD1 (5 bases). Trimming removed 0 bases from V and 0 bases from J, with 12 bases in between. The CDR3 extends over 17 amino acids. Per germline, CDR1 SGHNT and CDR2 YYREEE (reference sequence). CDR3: CASSLGRVQTNTGELFF. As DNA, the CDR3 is TGTGCCAGCAGCTTGGGCAGGGTTCAGACGAACACCGGGGAGCTGTTTTTT.

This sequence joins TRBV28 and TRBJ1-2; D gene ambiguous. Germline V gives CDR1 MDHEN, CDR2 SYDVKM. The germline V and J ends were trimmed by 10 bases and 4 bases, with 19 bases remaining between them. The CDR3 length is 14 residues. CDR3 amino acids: CATQPARGSYGYTF. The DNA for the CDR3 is TGTGCCACGCAACCAGCACGGGGTAGCTATGGCTACACCTTC.

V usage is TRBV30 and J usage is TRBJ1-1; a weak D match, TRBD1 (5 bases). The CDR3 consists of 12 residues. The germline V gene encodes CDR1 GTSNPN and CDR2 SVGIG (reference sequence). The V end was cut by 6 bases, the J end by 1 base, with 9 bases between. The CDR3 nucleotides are TGTGCCTGCGTCGGGGGGAACACTGAAGCTTTCTTT. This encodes CACVGGNTEAFF.

In DNA, the CDR3 is TGTGCCAGCAGCCAAGGGATCGGGGGGAATCAGCCCCAGCATTTT. It translates to CASSQGIGGNQPQHF. The chain recombines TRBV3-1 (or the pseudogene TRBV3-2) with TRBJ1-5, with D maybe TRBD1 (5 bases). Per the germline V gene, CDR1 is LGHDT and CDR2 is YNNKEL (reference sequence). V dropped 1 base and J dropped 4 bases, with 11 bases sitting between them. The CDR3 is 15 residues long.

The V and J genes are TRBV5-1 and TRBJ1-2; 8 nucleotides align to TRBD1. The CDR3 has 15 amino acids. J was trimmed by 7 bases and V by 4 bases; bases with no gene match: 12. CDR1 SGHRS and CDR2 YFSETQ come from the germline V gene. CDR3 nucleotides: TGCGCCAGCAGCGCCACCCTGGACAGGGCTGGTGGCTACACCTTC. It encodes CASSATLDRAGGYTF.

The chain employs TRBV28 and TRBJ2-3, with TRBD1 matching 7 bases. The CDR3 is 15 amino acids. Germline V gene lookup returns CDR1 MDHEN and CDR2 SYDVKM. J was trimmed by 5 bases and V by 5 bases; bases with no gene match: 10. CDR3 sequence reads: CASSQDRASQDTQYF. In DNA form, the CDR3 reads TGTGCCAGCAGTCAAGACAGGGCTTCCCAAGATACGCAGTATTTT.

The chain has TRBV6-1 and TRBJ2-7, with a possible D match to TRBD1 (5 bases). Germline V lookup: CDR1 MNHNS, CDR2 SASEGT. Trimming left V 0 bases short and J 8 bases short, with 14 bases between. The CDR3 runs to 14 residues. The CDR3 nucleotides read TGTGCCAGCAGTGAAGCTAGGCAGGGTCAACAGCAGTACGTC. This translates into CASSEARQGQQQYV.

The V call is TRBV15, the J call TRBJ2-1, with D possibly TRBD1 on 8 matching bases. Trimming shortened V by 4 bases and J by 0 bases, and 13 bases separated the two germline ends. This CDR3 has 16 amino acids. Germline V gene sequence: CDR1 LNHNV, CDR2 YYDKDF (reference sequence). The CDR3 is CATSTGGGSSYNEQFF. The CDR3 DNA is TGTGCCACCAGCACAGGGGGCGGGAGCTCCTACAATGAGCAGTTCTTC.

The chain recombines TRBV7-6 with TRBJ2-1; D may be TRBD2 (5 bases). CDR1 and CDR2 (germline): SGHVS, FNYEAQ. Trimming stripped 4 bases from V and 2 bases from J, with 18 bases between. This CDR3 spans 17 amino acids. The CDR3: CASSSSGEGLPYNEQFF. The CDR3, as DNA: TGTGCCAGCAGCTCCTCCGGGGAAGGTCTACCCTACAATGAGCAGTTCTTC.

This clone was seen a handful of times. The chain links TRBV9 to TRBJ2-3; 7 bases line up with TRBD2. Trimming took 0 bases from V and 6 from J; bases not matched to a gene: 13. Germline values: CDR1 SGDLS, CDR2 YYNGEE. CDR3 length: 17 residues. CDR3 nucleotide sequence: TGTGCCAGCAGCGTAGAGGTCCGGACTAGGTTGACGGATACGCAGTATTTT. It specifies CASSVEVRTRLTDTQYF.

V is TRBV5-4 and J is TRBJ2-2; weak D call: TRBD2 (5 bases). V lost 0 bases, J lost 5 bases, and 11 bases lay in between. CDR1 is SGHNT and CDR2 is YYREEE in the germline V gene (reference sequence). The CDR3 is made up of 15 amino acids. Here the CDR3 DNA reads TGTGCCAGCAGCTTGGATCTAGCAGTTACCGGGGAGCTGTTTTTT. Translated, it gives CASSLDLAVTGELFF. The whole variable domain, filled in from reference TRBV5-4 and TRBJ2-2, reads ETGVTQSPTHLIKTRGQQVTLRCSSQSGHNTVSWYQQALGQGPQFIFQYYREEENGRGNFPPRFSGLQFPNYSSELNVNALELDDSALYLCASSLDLAVTGELFFGEGSRLTVL.

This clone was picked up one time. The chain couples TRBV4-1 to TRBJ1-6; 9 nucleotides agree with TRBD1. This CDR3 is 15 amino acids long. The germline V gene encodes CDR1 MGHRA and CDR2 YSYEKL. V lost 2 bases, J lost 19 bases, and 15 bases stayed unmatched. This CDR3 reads CASSQPGRDRESIHF. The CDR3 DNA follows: TGCGCCAGCAGCCAACCCGGGCGGGACAGGGAGTCCATACACTTT.

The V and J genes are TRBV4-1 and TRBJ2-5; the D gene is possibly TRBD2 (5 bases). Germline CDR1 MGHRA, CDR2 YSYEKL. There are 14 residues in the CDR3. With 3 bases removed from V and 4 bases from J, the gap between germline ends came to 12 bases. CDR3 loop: CASSHPDFLETQYF. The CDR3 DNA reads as TGCGCCAGCAGCCACCCGGACTTCCTAGAGACCCAGTACTTC.

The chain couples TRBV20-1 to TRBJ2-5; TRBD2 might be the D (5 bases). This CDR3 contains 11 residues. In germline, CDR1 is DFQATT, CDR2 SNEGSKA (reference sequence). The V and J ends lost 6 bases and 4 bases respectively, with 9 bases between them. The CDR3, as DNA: TGCAGTGCGAGGGCCGGAGAGACCCAGTACTTC. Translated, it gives CSARAGETQYF.

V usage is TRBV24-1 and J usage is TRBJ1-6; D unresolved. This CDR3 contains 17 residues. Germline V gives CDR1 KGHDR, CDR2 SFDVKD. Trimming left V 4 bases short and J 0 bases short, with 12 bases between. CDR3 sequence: CATSDLRGSSYNSPLHF. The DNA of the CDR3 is TGTGCCACCAGTGACTTGAGAGGGAGCTCCTATAATTCACCCCTCCACTTT.